This passage covers 16 T cell receptor beta chains from one sample sequenced in a study of T-cell memory formation after mild COVID-19 (TCRdb year 2021). Libraries were prepared through 5' RACE. The instrument was an Illumina NovaSeq 6000. TCRdb reprocessed the public reads (quality trimming at Q25 with fastp, clone calling with MiXCR) and kept in-frame beta chains. Identical CDR3 protein sequences are pooled into one entry, listed with their most common genes and DNA. This sample gives 210,000 or so distinct CDR3 sequences in total; approximately 16% of them show up just once. The top ten clonotypes cover roughly 2.4% of the sample. Sequences were obtained from PBMCs or a T cell subset sorted from them (not recorded which). The origin of the receptors is an adult woman who had mild COVID-19 (a few samples of this study predate the infection). The sample titles of this study are shuffled in the database, so cell type and time point are left out; the donor was told from shared clones.

This clonotype showed up many times. V usage is TRBV4-3 and J usage is TRBJ2-7, with D possibly TRBD2 on 5 matching bases. V lost 4 bases to trimming and J lost 6 bases, with 19 bases between them. The germline CDR1 and CDR2 sequences are LGHNA and YSLEER. The CDR3 consists of 15 residues. CDR3 region: CASSPTLARAVEQYF. CDR3 DNA sequence: TGCGCCAGCAGCCCCACGCTGGCTAGAGCGGTCGAGCAGTACTTC.

This chain links TRBV5-1 with TRBJ2-5, with 12 nucleotides matching TRBD2. Germline V gene lookup returns CDR1 SGHRS and CDR2 YFSETQ. Germline trimming cut 5 bases from V and 3 bases from J; bases unmatched to any gene: 11. The CDR3 has 17 amino acids. The CDR3 loop is CASRRASGRATEETQYF. The CDR3 coding sequence is TGCGCCAGCAGAAGGGCTAGCGGGAGGGCCACGGAAGAGACCCAGTACTTC.

The gene calls are TRBV19 and TRBJ2-3, with no clear D. CDR1 and CDR2 (germline): LNHDA, SQIVND (reference sequence). Trimming removed 7 bases at V and 3 bases at J, with 5 bases between. This CDR3 region has 11 residues. The CDR3 nucleotides read TGTGCCAGTAAGATGACAGATACGCAGTATTTT. Translation: CASKMTDTQYF.

J is TRBJ2-5 and V is TRBV12-3 or TRBV12-4; D is undetermined. V was pared by 6 bases and J by 4 bases, with 9 bases between. The CDR3 totals 12 residues. The CDR3 is CASSARRETQYF. In DNA, the CDR3 is TGTGCCAGCAGCGCGCGACGAGAGACCCAGTACTTC.

This clonotype was recorded many times. This chain connects TRBV5-6 to TRBJ2-5; D gene unclear. The CDR3 is made up of 15 amino acids. Germline V lookup: CDR1 SGHDT, CDR2 YYEEEE. With 0 bases removed from V and 1 base from J, the gap between germline ends came to 10 bases. The CDR3 loop is CASSLAKGLQETQYF. CDR3 nucleotide sequence: TGTGCCAGCAGCTTGGCCAAGGGTCTCCAAGAGACCCAGTACTTC.

The genes are TRBV25-1 and TRBJ2-1; 9 nucleotides align to TRBD1. This CDR3 region has 14 residues. Looked up from germline, CDR1 is MGHDK and CDR2 is SYGVNS. Trimming removed 8 bases from V and 6 bases from J; junction bases left unmatched: 8. As DNA, the CDR3 is TGTGCCAGCGAAGTCCCGGGACAGGGCAATGAGCAGTTCTTC. Translated: CASEVPGQGNEQFF.

The chain couples TRBV5-1 to TRBJ2-5; D ambiguous. Germline-derived CDR1 and CDR2 are SGHRS and YFSETQ. The CDR3 has 14 amino acids. V was shortened by 0 bases and J by 5 bases, with 11 bases between the two germline ends. CDR3 residues: CASSLGLSGETQYF. As DNA, the CDR3 is TGCGCCAGCAGCTTGGGTCTCTCCGGGGAGACCCAGTACTTC.

This clonotype has just a few counts. Germline is not matched at one junction end, which may reflect a read error. The chain couples TRBV5-1 to TRBJ2-7, with 7 bases identical to TRBD1. The CDR3 totals 14 residues. Germline lookup yields CDR1 SGHRS and CDR2 YFSETQ. The DNA of the CDR3 is TGCGCCAGCAGCGCGACAGGGACCTCCCACGAGCAGTACTTC. Encoded protein: CASSATGTSHEQYF.

Ten or more counts support this clonotype. V is TRBV5-1 and J is TRBJ1-6; 8 bases fit TRBD1. Trimming took 4 bases from V and 10 from J; bases not matched to a gene: 7. The CDR3 runs 14 residues. The V gene's germline CDR1 is SGHRS and CDR2 YFSETQ. The CDR3 loop reads CASSQGQGYSPLHF. The CDR3 nucleotides are TGCGCCAGCAGCCAAGGACAGGGCTACTCACCCCTCCACTTT.

V gene TRBV5-1 combines with J gene TRBJ1-4; D gene unclear. Per germline, CDR1 SGHRS and CDR2 YFSETQ. Trimming took off 1 base at V and 3 bases at J, with 7 bases between the two ends. This CDR3 spans 14 amino acids. The CDR3, as DNA: TGCGCCAGCAGCTTGCTGGTCCCTAATGAAAAACTGTTTTTT. Protein product: CASSLLVPNEKLFF.

This clonotype came up a few times. The V gene is TRBV6-5, the J gene TRBJ2-3, with D possibly matching TRBD1 (6 bases). V gave up 8 bases and J gave up 2 bases, with 17 bases separating them. Germline lookup yields CDR1 MNHEY and CDR2 SVGAGI. The CDR3 covers 15 residues. The CDR3 spells CASQGTGQLTDTQYF. CDR3 nucleotides: TGTGCCAGCCAAGGGACCGGACAGCTCACAGATACGCAGTATTTT.

This clonotype was detected a few times. The chain has TRBV2 and TRBJ2-3; TRBD2 is a possible D gene (5 bases). V shed 1 base and J shed 8 bases, with 13 bases lying between them. This CDR3 contains 14 residues. The V gene's germline CDR1 is SNHLY and CDR2 FYNNEI. DNA of the CDR3: TGTGCCAGCAGTGAAGTTCGAGGGTCGAGTACGCAGTATTTT. Its translation is CASSEVRGSSTQYF.

This clonotype was seen only a few times. This rearrangement joins TRBV20-1 to TRBJ2-7, with 8 bases matching TRBD1. Per germline, CDR1 DFQATT and CDR2 SNEGSKA (reference sequence). The CDR3 consists of 15 residues. The V and J ends lost 2 bases and 1 base, in that order; junction bases with no gene match: 7. The CDR3 DNA follows: TGCAGTGCTAGATCCCGGGACAGGCATTCCTACGAGCAGTACTTC. This sequence encodes CSARSRDRHSYEQYF.

The chain uses TRBV3-1 and TRBJ1-1, with 9 bases aligning to TRBD1. Germline V gives CDR1 LGHDT, CDR2 YNNKEL (reference sequence). The V gene end was trimmed by 3 bases and the J gene end by 4 bases; junction bases not matched to a gene: 3. CDR3 length: 14 residues. The CDR3 region has the DNA TGTGCCAGCAGCCAGACAGGGGGTGGCACTGAAGCTTTCTTT. Its protein product is CASSQTGGGTEAFF.

This clonotype has a handful of counts. The rearrangement uses TRBV5-1 and TRBJ1-2, with D possibly TRBD1 on 5 matching bases. This CDR3 contains 15 residues. The germline V and J ends were trimmed by 5 bases and 4 bases, with 18 bases remaining between them. CDR1 and CDR2 (germline): SGHRS, YFSETQ. CDR3 sequence reads: CASSSRTRGSYGYTF. CDR3 bases: TGCGCCAGCAGTAGCCGGACAAGGGGAAGCTATGGCTACACCTTC.

This rearrangement joins TRBV11-2 to TRBJ1-1; weak D call: TRBD1 (6 bases). Per the germline V gene, CDR1 is SGHAT and CDR2 is FQNNGV. CDR3 length equals 16 residues. Trimming shortened V by 5 bases and J by 1 base, and 17 bases separated the two germline ends. CDR3 sequence: CASSPTGPLANTEAFF. CDR3 in DNA: TGTGCCAGCAGCCCCACAGGGCCCCTGGCGAACACTGAAGCTTTCTTT.